The rows below give T cell receptor beta chains drawn from one sample of a study of blood T cell repertoires in COVID-19. Data came from immunoSEQ multiplex PCR; TCRdb stores just in-frame clones and leaves some out. This table has more than 100,000 clones, 65% to 85% appearing once. The material sequenced was peripheral blood. The receptors originated from an older woman with acute or convalescent COVID-19. CDR3s include the opening cysteine and the closing phenylalanine or tryptophan. D genes are given only for firm matches. A row's size may be missing; if present it is once, few, many or a size class.

. . TRBJ1-2 TRBV7-2 CASSLEADARVYGYTF TGTGCCAGCAGCTTAGAGGCCGATGCTCGGGTGTATGGCTACACCTTC
TRBD1 . TRBJ2-2 TRBV19 CASSIGQGADTGELFF TGTGCCAGTAGTATAGGACAGGGCGCGGACACCGGGGAGCTGTTTTTT
TRBD1 few TRBJ1-3 TRBV7-9 CASSLVTGGKDTIYF TGTGCCAGCAGCTTAGTGACAGGGGGCAAGGACACCATATATTTT
TRBD1 once TRBJ2-1 TRBV10-3 CAIRTGTEIQSSYNEQFF TGTGCCATCAGGACGGGGACAGAAATCCAGAGCTCCTACAATGAGCAGTTCTTC
. once TRBJ1-2 TRBV5-1 CASSDGNYGYTF TGCGCCAGCAGCGACGGGAACTATGGCTACACCTTC
TRBD1 . TRBJ1-1 TRBV7-2 CASRSTWDRGEAFF TGTGCCAGCAGAAGTACTTGGGACAGGGGTGAAGCTTTCTTT
TRBD2 . TRBJ2-3 TRBV15 CATSRDFSGGADTQYF TGTGCCACCAGCAGAGATTTTAGCGGGGGGGCAGATACGCAGTATTTT
TRBD2 many TRBJ2-7 TRBV6-5 CASSYRLAGSYEQYF TGTGCCAGCAGTTACAGGTTAGCGGGGTCCTACGAGCAGTACTTC
. . TRBJ1-6 TRBV11-3 CASSLSPSGYSPLHF TGTGCCAGCAGCTTAAGCCCCTCGGGGTATTCACCCCTCCACTTT
. . TRBJ1-5 TRBV10-2 CASSDQYNQPQHF TGCGCCAGCAGTGACCAGTACAATCAGCCCCAGCATTTT
. . TRBJ2-3 TRBV7-2 CASSYLGGRDTQYF TGTGCCAGCAGTTACTTGGGGGGTCGAGATACGCAGTATTTT
TRBD2 . TRBJ2-1 TRBV3-1/TRBV3-2 CASSQSGGWNEQFF TGTGCCAGCAGCCAAAGCGGGGGGTGGAATGAGCAGTTCTTC
. . TRBJ2-5 TRBV4-1 CASSQGLARGGTQYF TGCGCCAGCAGCCAAGGGTTGGCCCGAGGTGGGACCCAGTACTTC
. . TRBJ1-2 TRBV5-4 CASSLLQDGYGYTF TGTGCCAGCAGCTTGTTACAGGATGGGTATGGCTACACCTTC
TRBD1 . TRBJ1-2 TRBV2 CASRAVGQGLYGYTF TGTGCCAGCAGGGCAGTCGGACAGGGATTATATGGCTACACCTTC
. . TRBJ1-2 TRBV5-1 CASSSDPGVAGYTF TGCGCCAGCAGCTCCGACCCGGGGGTAGCTGGCTACACCTTC
TRBD1 . TRBJ1-2 TRBV7-9 CASSLGPEGAGGYTF TGTGCCAGCAGCTTAGGCCCTGAGGGGGCGGGTGGCTACACCTTC
. . TRBJ2-2 TRBV29-1 CSVRSAGELFF TGCAGCGTTCGGTCCGCGGGGGAGCTGTTTTTT
TRBD1 . TRBJ1-6 TRBV25-1 CASSESSGTGGNSPLHF TGTGCCAGCAGTGAATCCTCCGGGACAGGGGGGAATTCACCCCTCCACTTT
. . TRBJ2-7 TRBV21-1 CASSKSTQSRYEQYF TGTGCCAGCAGCAAATCCACCCAAAGCAGGTACGAGCAGTACTTC
. few TRBJ2-1 TRBV7-2 CASSLAAQGLRRLFDEQFF TGTGCCAGCAGCTTAGCCGCGCAGGGCTTACGCAGGTTATTCGATGAGCAGTTCTTC
TRBD2 once TRBJ2-5 TRBV29-1 CSVGTSGATGETQYF TGCAGCGTGGGGACTAGCGGGGCCACGGGGGAGACCCAGTACTTC
. . TRBJ1-3 TRBV30 CAEGLNTIYF TGTGCGGAGGGGTTAAACACCATATATTTT
TRBD2 . TRBJ2-3 TRBV7-8 CASSQGLGTDTQYF TGTGCCAGCAGCCAAGGACTAGGTACAGATACGCAGTATTTT
TRBD1 . TRBJ1-2 TRBV4-1 CASSQDGQGRGGYTF TGCGCCAGCAGCCAAGATGGACAGGGGAGGGGTGGCTACACCTTC
TRBD2 once TRBJ2-1 TRBV11-1 CASSLLAGGYYNEQFF TGTGCCAGCAGCTTACTAGCGGGGGGGTACTACAATGAGCAGTTCTTC
TRBD1 . TRBJ2-4 TRBV11-2 CASSFRTGENIQYF TGTGCCAGCAGCTTCCGGACAGGGGAAAACATTCAGTACTTC